These T cell receptor beta chains were read from a single sample in a study of CD4 T cells in relation to SARS-CoV-2 and coronaviruses. Which antigens these TCRs recognize remains unknown. The data were produced by immunoSEQ multiplex PCR, yet TCRdb's version contains in-frame clones alone and is incomplete. The sample lists about 36,000 clones; under 85% were seen once. The sample consisted of memory CD4+ T cells from PBMCs, cultured in vitro. The receptors come from an adult with COVID-19. CDR3s include the opening cysteine and the closing phenylalanine or tryptophan. Each record gives: clone size, V gene, D gene, J gene, CDR3 DNA, CDR3 protein. D genes are given only for firm matches. The size of a clone is reported for some rows only, either as once, few or many, or as a class for expanded clones.

clone_size: NA
v_call: TRBV5-8
d_call: TRBD1
j_call: TRBJ1-5
cdr3_nt: TGTGCCAGCAGCGGGACAGGGTATCAGCCCCAGCATTTT
cdr3_aa: CASSGTGYQPQHF

clone_size: NA
v_call: TRBV2
d_call: TRBD2
j_call: TRBJ2-1
cdr3_nt: TGTGCCAGCAGCCCCGCCCCTCCCGCTAGCGGGGTTTACAATGAGCAGTTCTTC
cdr3_aa: CASSPAPPASGVYNEQFF

clone_size: NA
v_call: TRBV5-1
d_call: TRBD1
j_call: TRBJ1-1
cdr3_nt: TGCGCCAGCAGCTTGGACAGGGGAGAGGTGAACACTGAAGCTTTCTTT
cdr3_aa: CASSLDRGEVNTEAFF

clone_size: once
v_call: TRBV19
d_call: NA
j_call: TRBJ2-7
cdr3_nt: TGTGCCAGTAGTATCGGGCAGGGAGCCTACGAGCAGTACTTC
cdr3_aa: CASSIGQGAYEQYF

clone_size: once
v_call: TRBV10-3
d_call: TRBD2
j_call: TRBJ2-7
cdr3_nt: TGTGCCATATCCGGGACTAGCTCCTACGAGCAGTACTTC
cdr3_aa: CAISGTSSYEQYF

clone_size: NA
v_call: TRBV15
d_call: TRBD1
j_call: TRBJ1-1
cdr3_nt: TGTGCCACCAGCATGGTCGGACAGGGGGCGTTTTTTTTCACTGAAGCTTTCTTT
cdr3_aa: CATSMVGQGAFFFTEAFF

clone_size: large
v_call: TRBV6-1
d_call: NA
j_call: TRBJ2-5
cdr3_nt: TGTGCCAGCAGTGACCCAGAGACCCAGTACTTC
cdr3_aa: CASSDPETQYF

clone_size: NA
v_call: TRBV28
d_call: NA
j_call: TRBJ1-3
cdr3_nt: TGTGCCAGCAGTCCCTCCGGGACCACCTGCGTTTTGTCTGGAAACACCATATATTTT
cdr3_aa: CASSPSGTTCVLSGNTIYF

clone_size: medium-sized
v_call: TRBV28
d_call: NA
j_call: TRBJ2-6
cdr3_nt: TGTGCCAGCAACCAACAGCCCAGCATCTCTGGGGCCAACGTCCTGACTTTC
cdr3_aa: CASNQQPSISGANVLTF

clone_size: NA
v_call: TRBV7-9
d_call: NA
j_call: TRBJ2-1
cdr3_nt: TGTGCCAGCAGCCTCGCTCGGCGGGGTGGATTTTGGAATGAGCAGTTCTTC
cdr3_aa: CASSLARRGGFWNEQFF

clone_size: NA
v_call: TRBV29-1
d_call: TRBD1
j_call: TRBJ1-1
cdr3_nt: TGCAGCGCCGATAGACAGGGTAGGAGGACTGAAGCTTTCTTT
cdr3_aa: CSADRQGRRTEAFF

clone_size: NA
v_call: TRBV28
d_call: NA
j_call: TRBJ2-5
cdr3_nt: TGTGCCAGCAGTCGGCGAATCGGACAACTCGGTAAAGAGACCCAGTACTTC
cdr3_aa: CASSRRIGQLGKETQYF

clone_size: NA
v_call: TRBV27
d_call: NA
j_call: TRBJ1-5
cdr3_nt: TGTGCCAGCAGTCCCGATAGACAGAGACAGCCCCAGCATTTT
cdr3_aa: CASSPDRQRQPQHF

clone_size: once
v_call: TRBV19
d_call: TRBD1
j_call: TRBJ2-3
cdr3_nt: TGTGCCAGTAGTATACAGGGGGCTGGCACAGATACGCAGTATTTT
cdr3_aa: CASSIQGAGTDTQYF

clone_size: NA
v_call: TRBV7-8
d_call: TRBD2
j_call: TRBJ2-7
cdr3_nt: TGTGCCAGCAGCTTAGGACTAGCGGGAGTACTTCGCGAGCAGTACTTC
cdr3_aa: CASSLGLAGVLREQYF

clone_size: NA
v_call: TRBV5-1
d_call: TRBD1
j_call: TRBJ1-4
cdr3_nt: TGCGCCAGCAGCCCTTACCCGACAGGGCTTGCAACTAATGAAAAACTGTTTTTT
cdr3_aa: CASSPYPTGLATNEKLFF

clone_size: NA
v_call: TRBV6-4
d_call: TRBD1
j_call: TRBJ2-3
cdr3_nt: TGTGCCAGCAGTGACTCGGGACAGGGCACAGATACGCAGTATTTT
cdr3_aa: CASSDSGQGTDTQYF

clone_size: once
v_call: TRBV28
d_call: NA
j_call: TRBJ2-7
cdr3_nt: TGTGCCAGCAGTTTGTCAGGGGCCAGCTCCTACGAGCAGTACTTC
cdr3_aa: CASSLSGASSYEQYF

clone_size: NA
v_call: TRBV5-4
d_call: NA
j_call: TRBJ2-7
cdr3_nt: TGTGCCAGCAGCTTGCCCGATGGGCTAGCGCGGACCTACGAGCAGTACTTC
cdr3_aa: CASSLPDGLARTYEQYF

clone_size: NA
v_call: TRBV12-5
d_call: NA
j_call: TRBJ2-5
cdr3_nt: TGTGCTAGTGGGTCGACCGGAGAGACCCAGTACTTC
cdr3_aa: CASGSTGETQYF

clone_size: NA
v_call: TRBV7-2
d_call: NA
j_call: TRBJ2-2
cdr3_nt: TGTGCCAGCAGCTTAGTGAGTTCCGGGGAGCTGTTTTTT
cdr3_aa: CASSLVSSGELFF

clone_size: NA
v_call: TRBV4-3
d_call: TRBD1
j_call: TRBJ1-1
cdr3_nt: TGCGCCAGCAGCCGATCAGACAGGGTGAACACTGAAGCTTTCTTT
cdr3_aa: CASSRSDRVNTEAFF

clone_size: few
v_call: TRBV4-3
d_call: TRBD1
j_call: TRBJ2-2
cdr3_nt: TGCGCCAGCAGCCCCGGGACAGGGGGCGTTGCCGGGGAGCTGTTTTTT
cdr3_aa: CASSPGTGGVAGELFF

clone_size: few
v_call: TRBV5-1
d_call: NA
j_call: TRBJ1-6
cdr3_nt: TGCGCCAGCAGCTTCGATTATAATTCACCCCTCCACTTT
cdr3_aa: CASSFDYNSPLHF

clone_size: NA
v_call: TRBV5-1
d_call: NA
j_call: TRBJ1-1
cdr3_nt: TGCGCCAGCAGCTTGGATCGGAACACTGAAGCTTTCTTT
cdr3_aa: CASSLDRNTEAFF

clone_size: NA
v_call: TRBV28
d_call: TRBD1
j_call: TRBJ2-1
cdr3_nt: TGTGCCAGCAGTTTACGGACAGGCCAGCAGTTCTTC
cdr3_aa: CASSLRTGQQFF

clone_size: NA
v_call: TRBV4-1
d_call: NA
j_call: TRBJ1-6
cdr3_nt: TGCGCCAGCAGCTCAATCCAATCACCCCTCCACTTT
cdr3_aa: CASSSIQSPLHF

clone_size: NA
v_call: TRBV5-1
d_call: NA
j_call: TRBJ1-1
cdr3_nt: TGCGCCAGCAGCCTGCCAGGGGCCCTACCTGAAGCTTTCTTT
cdr3_aa: CASSLPGALPEAFF

clone_size: NA
v_call: TRBV11-3
d_call: NA
j_call: TRBJ1-6
cdr3_nt: TGTGCCAGCAGCTTAGATTCTTATTCACCCCTCCACTTT
cdr3_aa: CASSLDSYSPLHF

clone_size: few
v_call: TRBV3-1/TRBV3-2
d_call: NA
j_call: TRBJ2-2
cdr3_nt: TGTGCCAGCAGGAGACGGGAGTGGGCCGGGGAGCTGTTTTTT
cdr3_aa: CASRRREWAGELFF

clone_size: once
v_call: TRBV5-1
d_call: NA
j_call: TRBJ2-2
cdr3_nt: TGCGCCAGCAGCTTGGGCGAGAACAGAAACACCGGGGAGCTGTTTTTT
cdr3_aa: CASSLGENRNTGELFF

clone_size: NA
v_call: TRBV7-2
d_call: TRBD1
j_call: TRBJ1-6
cdr3_nt: TGTGCCAGCAGCCTCGGGGGACAGATTAGCAATTCACCCCTCCACTTT
cdr3_aa: CASSLGGQISNSPLHF

clone_size: NA
v_call: TRBV7-2
d_call: NA
j_call: TRBJ2-2
cdr3_nt: TGTGCCAGCAGGCCGACAGGCAACACCGGGGAGCTGTTTTTT
cdr3_aa: CASRPTGNTGELFF

clone_size: NA
v_call: TRBV7-2
d_call: NA
j_call: TRBJ2-7
cdr3_nt: TGTGCCAGCAGTCCTCAGGTCCCCTCCTACGAGCAGTACTTC
cdr3_aa: CASSPQVPSYEQYF

clone_size: NA
v_call: TRBV5-1
d_call: TRBD2
j_call: TRBJ2-7
cdr3_nt: TGCGCCAGCAGCTTGGGAACTCCGGGACTAGCGGGAGGGCCCAGGTACGAGCAGTACTTC
cdr3_aa: CASSLGTPGLAGGPRYEQYF

clone_size: NA
v_call: TRBV4-1
d_call: NA
j_call: TRBJ1-4
cdr3_nt: TGCGCCAGCAGCCAACCTTATGAAAAACTGTTTTTT
cdr3_aa: CASSQPYEKLFF

clone_size: NA
v_call: TRBV18
d_call: NA
j_call: TRBJ1-1
cdr3_nt: TGTGCCAGCTCACCATCGTCAAGGAACACTGAAGCTTTCTTT
cdr3_aa: CASSPSSRNTEAFF

clone_size: NA
v_call: TRBV6-5
d_call: NA
j_call: TRBJ2-7
cdr3_nt: TGTGCCAGCTTGGGAAGGTCCCCCCCCTACGAGCAGTACTTC
cdr3_aa: CASLGRSPPYEQYF

clone_size: NA
v_call: TRBV21-1
d_call: NA
j_call: TRBJ1-1
cdr3_nt: TGTGCCAGGATAGACAGGGAGGCGATGAACACTGAAGCTTTCTTT
cdr3_aa: CARIDREAMNTEAFF

clone_size: NA
v_call: TRBV6-2/TRBV6-3
d_call: TRBD2
j_call: TRBJ2-2
cdr3_nt: TGTGCCAGCAGTAGCGGGAGGGCCACCGGGGAGCTGTTTTTT
cdr3_aa: CASSSGRATGELFF

clone_size: NA
v_call: TRBV21-1
d_call: NA
j_call: TRBJ2-2
cdr3_nt: TGTGCCAGCAGCAAAGGGGGGGGGTCACCCGGGGAGCTGTTTTTT
cdr3_aa: CASSKGGGSPGELFF

clone_size: NA
v_call: TRBV7-2
d_call: TRBD2
j_call: TRBJ2-1
cdr3_nt: TGTGCCAGCAGCTTAGCCCTAGCGGGAGGATGGACGTCCTACAATGAGCAGTTCTTC
cdr3_aa: CASSLALAGGWTSYNEQFF

clone_size: NA
v_call: TRBV7-8
d_call: NA
j_call: TRBJ2-1
cdr3_nt: TGTGCCAGCAGCCTTTTAAGCCCTAGCGAGTTTGGTGAGCAGTTCTTC
cdr3_aa: CASSLLSPSEFGEQFF

clone_size: NA
v_call: TRBV7-9
d_call: TRBD1
j_call: TRBJ2-4
cdr3_nt: TGTGCCAGCAGCACTGGACAGGGGATAGCCAAAAACATTCAGTACTTC
cdr3_aa: CASSTGQGIAKNIQYF

clone_size: NA
v_call: TRBV3-1/TRBV3-2
d_call: TRBD2
j_call: TRBJ2-7
cdr3_nt: TGTGCCAGCAGCCAAGATGCGGGGGAACAGTACTTC
cdr3_aa: CASSQDAGEQYF

clone_size: NA
v_call: TRBV5-1
d_call: TRBD1
j_call: TRBJ2-7
cdr3_nt: TGCGCCAGCAGCTGGTGGGGGACAGGAGCCTACGAGCAGTACTTC
cdr3_aa: CASSWWGTGAYEQYF

clone_size: once
v_call: TRBV7-2
d_call: NA
j_call: TRBJ2-7
cdr3_nt: TGTGCCAGCAGCCCCAGACCGAACGGCGAGCAGTACTTC
cdr3_aa: CASSPRPNGEQYF

clone_size: NA
v_call: TRBV19
d_call: NA
j_call: TRBJ2-2
cdr3_nt: TGTGCCAGTAGCATAGTCGGGGGCGCCGGGGAGCTGTTTTTT
cdr3_aa: CASSIVGGAGELFF

clone_size: NA
v_call: TRBV6-5
d_call: NA
j_call: TRBJ2-7
cdr3_nt: TGTGCCAGCAGCGACAGGAGCTCCTACGAGCAGTACTTC
cdr3_aa: CASSDRSSYEQYF

clone_size: NA
v_call: TRBV3-1/TRBV3-2
d_call: NA
j_call: TRBJ1-1
cdr3_nt: TGTGCCAGCAGCCAAGATGGCAGCAGGATGAACACTGAAGCTTTCTTT
cdr3_aa: CASSQDGSRMNTEAFF

clone_size: medium-sized
v_call: TRBV7-3
d_call: TRBD2
j_call: TRBJ2-1
cdr3_nt: TGTGCCAGCAGCTTAGGGGGGGGGAGCGGGGCCAATGAGCAGTTCTTC
cdr3_aa: CASSLGGGSGANEQFF

clone_size: few
v_call: TRBV3-1/TRBV3-2
d_call: NA
j_call: TRBJ1-4
cdr3_nt: TGTGCCAGCAGCCAAGAAATTTCGAATGAAAAACTGTTTTTT
cdr3_aa: CASSQEISNEKLFF

clone_size: NA
v_call: TRBV19
d_call: NA
j_call: TRBJ1-2
cdr3_nt: TGTGCCAGTAGCCGGGGCACCTACTTTAACTATGGCTACACCTTC
cdr3_aa: CASSRGTYFNYGYTF

clone_size: NA
v_call: TRBV7-9
d_call: NA
j_call: TRBJ2-1
cdr3_nt: TGTGCCAGCAGCTTAACAGGCGGAAAGTACAATGAGCAGTTCTTC
cdr3_aa: CASSLTGGKYNEQFF

clone_size: NA
v_call: TRBV7-9
d_call: TRBD1
j_call: TRBJ2-6
cdr3_nt: TGTGCCAGCAGCGGACAGGGGAGGGTGGGGGCCAACGTCCTGACTTTC
cdr3_aa: CASSGQGRVGANVLTF

clone_size: NA
v_call: TRBV7-9
d_call: NA
j_call: TRBJ1-2
cdr3_nt: TGTGCCAGCAGCTTGCAAGGGGATGGCTACACCTTC
cdr3_aa: CASSLQGDGYTF

clone_size: NA
v_call: TRBV6-2/TRBV6-3
d_call: TRBD2
j_call: TRBJ2-7
cdr3_nt: TGTGCCAGCAGTTCCACTGGGACTAGCGGGGACTACGAGCAGTACTTC
cdr3_aa: CASSSTGTSGDYEQYF

clone_size: NA
v_call: TRBV7-8
d_call: NA
j_call: TRBJ2-3
cdr3_nt: TGTGCCAGCAGCTTAAGAGCAGATACGCAGTATTTT
cdr3_aa: CASSLRADTQYF

clone_size: NA
v_call: TRBV14
d_call: TRBD1
j_call: TRBJ2-7
cdr3_nt: TGTGCCAGCAGCCCCTGGGACAGGGTCGACGAGCAGTACTTC
cdr3_aa: CASSPWDRVDEQYF

clone_size: NA
v_call: TRBV30
d_call: NA
j_call: TRBJ2-1
cdr3_nt: TGTGCCTGGAGTGTGCGGGTCCAATCACTTGGGCAGTTCTTC
cdr3_aa: CAWSVRVQSLGQFF